One sample yielded the 3 T cell receptor beta chains listed below, sequenced in a study of blood T cell repertoires in COVID-19. Produced via immunoSEQ multiplex PCR; TCRdb's table is partial and in-frame only. The sample consists of more than 250,000 clones, around 88% of them appearing once. Sample: peripheral blood. The receptor set was obtained from a woman between 50 and 59 years old with acute or convalescent COVID-19.

About this clone itself: The sample has other DNA sequences that encode this CDR3 too. The chain combines TRBV5-1 with TRBJ2-3; D unclear. V lost 4 bases and J 3 bases, leaving 6 bases between the germline ends. CDR3 size: 12 residues. Germline V gene sequence: CDR1 SGHRS, CDR2 YFSETQ. The CDR3 region has the DNA TGCGCCAGCAGCCTTAGTACAGATACGCAGTATTTT. This sequence encodes CASSLSTDTQYF.

This clone was recorded only once. The CDR3 DNA reads as TGTGCCAGCAGCTGGGGACAGGGGATCACCGGGGAGCTGTTTTTT. Its translation is CASSWGQGITGELFF. The rearrangement uses TRBV5-4 and TRBJ2-2; TRBD1 agrees at 10 bases. Germline-derived CDR1 and CDR2 are SGHNT and YYREEE (reference sequence). The J segment lost 4 bases and the V segment lost 3 bases, leaving 3 bases of the junction unmatched. The CDR3 runs 15 residues.

The genes are TRBV7-9 and TRBJ2-2; D is unclear. CDR1 and CDR2 (germline): SEHNR, FQNEAQ (reference sequence). CDR3 length: 12 residues. V lost 8 bases to trimming and J lost 7 bases, with 11 bases between them. The CDR3 DNA sequence: TGTGCCAGCCAGACGGGTGGCGGGGAGCTGTTTTTT. Amino acid sequence: CASQTGGGELFF.